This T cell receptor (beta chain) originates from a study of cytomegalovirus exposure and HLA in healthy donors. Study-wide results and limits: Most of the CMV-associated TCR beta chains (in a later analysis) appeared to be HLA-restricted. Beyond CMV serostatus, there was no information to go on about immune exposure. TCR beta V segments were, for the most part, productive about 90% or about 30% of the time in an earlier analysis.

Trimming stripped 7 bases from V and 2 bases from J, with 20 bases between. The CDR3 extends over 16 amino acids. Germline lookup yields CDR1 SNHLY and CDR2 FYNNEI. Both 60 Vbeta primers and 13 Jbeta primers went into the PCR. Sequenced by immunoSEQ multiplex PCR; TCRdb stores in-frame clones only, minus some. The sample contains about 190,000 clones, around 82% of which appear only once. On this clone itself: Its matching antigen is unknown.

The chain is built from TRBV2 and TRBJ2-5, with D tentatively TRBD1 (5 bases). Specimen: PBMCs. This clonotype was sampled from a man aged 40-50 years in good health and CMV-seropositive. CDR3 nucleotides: TGTGCCAGCACCTCCTTCAGACAGCTTATACAAGAGACCCAGTACTTC. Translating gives CASTSFRQLIQETQYF. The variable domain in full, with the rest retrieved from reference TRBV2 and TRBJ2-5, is EPEVTQTPSHQVTQMGQEVILRCVPISNHLYFYWYRQILGQKVEFLVSFYNNEISEKSEIFDDQFSVERPDGSNFTLKIRSTKLEDSAMYFCASTSFRQLIQETQYFGPGTRLLVL.